This T cell receptor (beta chain) was obtained from a study of T cells in Graves' hyperthyroidism and ophthalmopathy. This clonotype was detected ten times or more. Amplified regions were TCR beta CDR3 sequences from RNA transcripts. The TCR CDR3 first-round RT-PCR relied on the HTBI primer set. TCRdb ran MiXCR on the multiplex PCR reads and lists one entry per CDR3 protein. The sample lists roughly 740,000 distinct CDR3 sequences, less than 20% occurring once. It was uncontrolled infection, other autoimmune disease, pregnancy or lactation that excluded patients. More than 9.5 ml fresh peripheral blood yielded the PBMCs. This TCR was sampled from a man aged 18-30 years with Graves' hyperthyroidism. The sequenced sample consisted of blood.

CDR3 amino acids: CSALHRATSTDTQYF. As DNA, the CDR3 is TGCAGTGCCCTACACAGGGCCACTAGCACAGATACGCAGTATTTT. The chain has TRBV20-1 and TRBJ2-3; TRBD1 might be the D (6 bases). The V gene lost 6 bases and the J gene lost 0 bases, with 16 bases spanning the gap. Germline-derived CDR1 and CDR2 are DFQATT and SNEGSKA (reference sequence). The CDR3 loop spans 15 amino acids.